Reported below is one T cell receptor beta chain. Profiled with immunoSEQ multiplex PCR; TCRdb holds only in-frame clones, not every one. The sample consists of around 40,000 clones, around 91% of them appearing once. A marrow graft followed busulfan-fludarabine conditioning, with cyclophosphamide on days +3 and +4. This record comes from a study of T cells after posttransplantation cyclophosphamide. The CDR3 spans 16 residues. CDR1 is GTSNPN, CDR2 SVGIG, per germline (reference sequence). V was clipped by 2 bases and J by 1 base; unmatched bases: 5. This specimen consisted of PBMCs, obtained about 60 days after allogeneic stem cell transplant with posttransplant cyclophosphamide. The J gene is TRBJ2-3, the V gene TRBV30; 11 positions match TRBD2. This sequence originates from a male patient over 55 who received an allogeneic stem cell transplant from a related donor and was CMV-positive. The T cells may partly be graft donor cells. The CDR3 is CAWSRAGLAGTDTQYF. CDR3 nucleotides: TGTGCCTGGAGTCGAGCGGGACTAGCGGGCACAGATACGCAGTATTTT.